This T cell receptor (beta chain) was observed in a study of blood T cell repertoires in COVID-19. Profiled with immunoSEQ multiplex PCR; TCRdb holds only in-frame clones, not every one. The sample consists of 150,000 to 200,000 clones, around 80% of them appearing once. This clone was counted between two and nine times. The germline V gene has CDR1 LGHNA and CDR2 YSLEER. This CDR3 region has 16 residues. The V and J ends lost 5 bases and 3 bases, in that order; junction bases with no gene match: 9. This TCR derives from an elderly woman with active or convalescent COVID-19. This chain uses TRBV4-3 with TRBJ1-4; 7 bases map to TRBD1. Source material: peripheral blood. CDR3 coding DNA: TGCGCCAGCAGCTCAATACAGGGGAAACCTAATGAAAAACTGTTTTTT. Its protein is CASSSIQGKPNEKLFF.